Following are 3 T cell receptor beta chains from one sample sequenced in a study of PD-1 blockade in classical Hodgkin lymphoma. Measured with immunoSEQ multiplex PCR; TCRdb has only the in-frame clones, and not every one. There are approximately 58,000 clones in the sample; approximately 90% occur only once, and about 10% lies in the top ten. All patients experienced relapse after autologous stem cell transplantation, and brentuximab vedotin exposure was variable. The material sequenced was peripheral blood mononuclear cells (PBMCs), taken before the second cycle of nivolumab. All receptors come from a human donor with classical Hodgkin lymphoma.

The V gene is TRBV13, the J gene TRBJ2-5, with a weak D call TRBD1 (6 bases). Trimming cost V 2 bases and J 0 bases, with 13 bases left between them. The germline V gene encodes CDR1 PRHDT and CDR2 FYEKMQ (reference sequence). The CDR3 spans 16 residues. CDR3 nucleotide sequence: TGTGCCAGCAGCTTACGGGACACGGTCCACCAAGAGACCCAGTACTTC. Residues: CASSLRDTVHQETQYF.

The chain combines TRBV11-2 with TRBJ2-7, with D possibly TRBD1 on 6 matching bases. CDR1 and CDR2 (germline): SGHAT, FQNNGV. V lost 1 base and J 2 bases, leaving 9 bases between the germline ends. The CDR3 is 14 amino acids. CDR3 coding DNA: TGTGCCAGCAGCTTAGTCAGGGGCCCCTACGAGCAGTACTTC. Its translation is CASSLVRGPYEQYF.

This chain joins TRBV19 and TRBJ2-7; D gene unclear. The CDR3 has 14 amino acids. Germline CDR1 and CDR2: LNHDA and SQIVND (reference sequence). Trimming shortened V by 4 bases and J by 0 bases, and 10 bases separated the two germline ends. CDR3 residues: CASSTMPSSYEQYF. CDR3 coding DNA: TGTGCCAGTAGTACAATGCCCAGCTCCTACGAGCAGTACTTC.